Following are 20 T cell receptor beta chains from one sample sequenced in a study of T-cell memory formation after mild COVID-19. TCRdb re-called the 5' RACE reads with MiXCR, one entry per CDR3 protein. The sample holds about 430,000 distinct CDR3 sequences, roughly 24% seen once. Sequencing input: PBMCs or a T cell subset sorted from them (not recorded which). The receptors stem from an adult woman who had mild COVID-19 (a few samples of this study predate the infection). Cell type and time point are not known.

This clonotype was counted a few times. The V and J genes are TRBV20-1 and TRBJ2-4; 8 bases map to TRBD2. Germline V CDR1 and CDR2: DFQATT, SNEGSKA (reference sequence). Trimming at V came to 3 bases and at J to 9 bases, leaving 10 bases not matched to a gene. This CDR3 region has 14 residues. The CDR3 sequence is CSASRGGPFGIQYF. CDR3 DNA: TGCAGTGCTAGCCGCGGGGGGCCTTTCGGCATTCAGTACTTC.

The chain uses TRBV14 and TRBJ2-7; 8 bases line up with TRBD1. The CDR3 spans 16 residues. The junction had 9 bases not matched to a gene; V was cut back by 3 bases and J by 2 bases. The germline CDR1 and CDR2 sequences are SGHDN and FVKESK. CDR3 sequence reads: CASSHPRQGIPYEQYF. The CDR3 DNA follows: TGTGCCAGCAGCCACCCCCGACAGGGGATTCCCTACGAGCAGTACTTC.

The chain has TRBV6-5 and TRBJ1-1; unclear D gene. This CDR3 region has 15 residues. The germline V gene has CDR1 MNHEY and CDR2 SVGAGI. Trimming took 3 bases from V and 2 from J, leaving 13 bases between them. CDR3 sequence (DNA): TGTGCCAGCAGTTATGCCCCTGGGTTAAACACTGAAGCTTTCTTT. Amino acid sequence: CASSYAPGLNTEAFF.

V and J are TRBV12-3 or TRBV12-4 and TRBJ2-3, with D perhaps TRBD1 (5 bases). CDR3 length equals 15 residues. Trimming stripped 5 bases from V and 3 bases from J, with 15 bases between. The CDR3 loop reads CASSVTVLITDTQYF. The CDR3 DNA follows: TGTGCCAGCAGTGTGACAGTTTTGATTACAGATACGCAGTATTTT.

This clonotype was detected ten times or more. At one end the junction does not follow the germline gene, possibly because of a read error. The CDR3 nucleotides read TGTGCCAGCAGCTTAACAGATACGCAGTATTTT. This encodes CASSLTDTQYF. The chain carries TRBV5-1 and TRBJ2-3; no clear D gene. Germline loops: CDR1 SGHRS, CDR2 YFSETQ. The CDR3 is 11 residues long.

V usage is TRBV5-5 and J usage is TRBJ1-1, with D possibly matching TRBD1 (5 bases). CDR3 length: 16 residues. Germline assignment: CDR1 SGHKS and CDR2 YYEKEE (reference sequence). The germline V and J ends were trimmed by 0 bases and 2 bases, with 14 bases remaining between them. CDR3 bases: TGTGCCAGCAGCTTGGCACCAGGGATTCCTAACACTGAAGCTTTCTTT. Translating it yields CASSLAPGIPNTEAFF.

This clonotype was observed once. V is TRBV18 and J is TRBJ1-4; D remains unclear. Germline V gene data show CDR1 as KGHSH and CDR2 as LQKENI. The CDR3 loop spans 13 amino acids. V lost 3 bases and J 8 bases, leaving 10 bases between the germline ends. The CDR3 loop reads CASSPYSGEKLFF. In DNA form, the CDR3 reads TGTGCCAGCTCACCGTACAGCGGGGAAAAACTGTTTTTT.

This clonotype is a singleton in its sample. This chain links TRBV7-9 with TRBJ2-1, with TRBD1 matching over 8 bases. V dropped 5 bases and J dropped 3; count of bases not matched to a gene: 6. The V gene's germline CDR1 is SEHNR and CDR2 FQNEAQ (reference sequence). The CDR3 runs to 15 residues. The CDR3 protein is CASSLRDRIYNEQFF. The CDR3 DNA reads as TGTGCCAGCAGCCTCCGGGACAGGATCTACAATGAGCAGTTCTTC.

This clonotype was counted only a few times. The rearrangement links TRBV5-1 to TRBJ2-2, with a weak D call TRBD1 (5 bases). The CDR3 is made up of 14 amino acids. Germline-derived CDR1 and CDR2 are SGHRS and YFSETQ. Trimming cost V 7 bases and J 6 bases, with 16 bases left between them. The CDR3 here is CASRYPNRPGELFF. In nucleotides, the CDR3 is TGCGCCAGCCGATACCCGAACAGGCCCGGGGAGCTGTTTTTT.

This clonotype was counted only a few times. The chain links TRBV2 to TRBJ2-7; 8 positions agree with TRBD1. The V segment lost 2 bases and the J segment 3 bases; nucleotides outside the gene matches: 3. The CDR3 spans 14 residues. The germline V gene has CDR1 SNHLY and CDR2 FYNNEI. As DNA, the CDR3 is TGTGCCAGCAGTGAACAGGGACAGGACTACGAGCAGTACTTC. It codes for CASSEQGQDYEQYF.

The J gene is TRBJ2-7, the V gene TRBV30, with D unresolved. V dropped 0 bases and J dropped 4 bases, with 7 bases sitting between them. The CDR3 extends over 12 amino acids. CDR1 GTSNPN and CDR2 SVGIG come from the germline V gene (reference sequence). The CDR3: CAWSVVGYEQYF. The CDR3 region has the DNA TGTGCCTGGAGTGTGGTCGGGTACGAGCAGTACTTC.

Ten or more counts support this clonotype. The V gene is TRBV18, the J gene TRBJ2-5; D gene ambiguous. The CDR3 is made up of 14 amino acids. Germline V lookup: CDR1 KGHSH, CDR2 LQKENI. Trimming pared 1 base from V and 1 base from J, leaving 7 bases between. The chain's CDR3 is CASSPQSSQETQYF. The CDR3 coding sequence is TGTGCCAGCTCACCACAAAGTTCCCAAGAGACCCAGTACTTC.

This sequence joins TRBV18 and TRBJ2-7; no firm D call. The V gene lost 1 base and the J gene lost 1 base, with 17 bases spanning the gap. Germline V lookup: CDR1 KGHSH, CDR2 LQKENI. The CDR3 is 17 amino acids. The chain's CDR3 is CASSPRGSDKLSYEQYF. The DNA of the CDR3 is TGTGCCAGCTCACCACGGGGAAGCGATAAACTTTCCTACGAGCAGTACTTC. The full variable domain, with the rest looked up from reference TRBV18 and TRBJ2-7, is NAGVMQNPRHLVRRRGQEARLRCSPMKGHSHVYWYRQLPEEGLKFMVYLQKENIIDESGMPKERFSAEFPKEGPSILRIQQVVRGDSAAYFCASSPRGSDKLSYEQYFGPGTRLTVT.

This chain uses TRBV21-1 with TRBJ2-7; the table's D gene call, TRBD1, was not cross checked with the DNA. TRBV21-1 is a pseudogene segment. The CDR3 has 20 amino acids. The CDR3 DNA follows: TGTGCCAGCAACCCCGAATCACAGGGGAGCGGGGTGACTCGGCCCTACGAGCAGTACTTC. It is translated as CASNPESQGSGVTRPYEQYF.

This clonotype showed up just a few times. J is TRBJ2-1 and V is TRBV24-1, with 9 bases that match TRBD2. The CDR3 consists of 16 residues. The V gene end was trimmed by 4 bases and the J gene end by 4 bases; junction bases not matched to a gene: 7. Germline assignment: CDR1 KGHDR and CDR2 SFDVKD. CDR3 sequence: CATSDRTSAVYNEQFF. The DNA for the CDR3 is TGTGCCACCAGTGACCGGACTAGCGCGGTATACAATGAGCAGTTCTTC.

The chain links TRBV7-9 to TRBJ2-5; 10 bases line up with TRBD1. Looked up from germline, CDR1 is SEHNR and CDR2 is FQNEAQ (reference sequence). This CDR3 region has 15 residues. V dropped 3 bases and J dropped 3; count of bases not matched to a gene: 4. Here the CDR3 reads CASSFWGQGKETQYF. The CDR3, as DNA: TGTGCCAGCAGCTTTTGGGGACAGGGGAAAGAGACCCAGTACTTC. The entire variable domain, with the rest obtained from reference TRBV7-9 and TRBJ2-5, is as follows: DTGVSQNPRHKITKRGQNVTFRCDPISEHNRLYWYRQTLGQGPEFLTYFQNEAQLEKSRLLSDRFSAERPKGSFSTLEIQRTEQGDSAMYLCASSFWGQGKETQYFGPGTRLLVL.

This clonotype was found a few times. The gene calls are TRBV6-5 and TRBJ2-1; D gene unclear. The CDR3 consists of 12 residues. Germline lookup yields CDR1 MNHEY and CDR2 SVGAGI. Trimming stripped 5 bases from V and 7 bases from J, with 9 bases between. The CDR3 loop reads CASSNLGNEQFF. CDR3 bases: TGTGCCAGCAGTAACCTAGGGAATGAGCAGTTCTTC.

CDR3 loop: CASSDWTGAQEQFF. The CDR3 DNA reads as TGTGCCAGCAGTGACTGGACAGGGGCGCAGGAGCAGTTCTTC. The rearrangement joins TRBV25-1 to TRBJ2-1, with 9 bases fitting TRBD1. V gave up 3 bases and J gave up 10 bases; unmatched junction bases: 7. The CDR3 totals 14 residues. The germline CDR1 and CDR2 sequences are MGHDK and SYGVNS.

The genes are TRBV4-3 and TRBJ2-7; D may be TRBD2 (5 bases). Germline loops: CDR1 LGHNA, CDR2 YSLEER. Trimming removed 3 bases at V and 0 bases at J, with 12 bases between. The CDR3 has 15 amino acids. CDR3 amino acids: CASSHLRGSSYEQYF. The CDR3 DNA reads as TGCGCCAGCAGCCACCTGAGAGGGAGCTCCTACGAGCAGTACTTC.

This clonotype appeared a single time. The chain employs TRBV23-1 and TRBJ1-1; TRBD1 agrees at 7 bases. Being an ORF, TRBV23-1 has a function that is uncertain. The V segment lost 2 bases and the J segment 11 bases; nucleotides outside the gene matches: 5. CDR3 size: 12 residues. The CDR3 nucleotides read TGCGCCAGCAGTCAAAGTCTCAGGGGGGCTTTCTTT. Protein: CASSQSLRGAFF.